This T cell receptor beta chain was recovered during a study of OX40 agonist ivuxolimab in advanced cancers. Study background: A diagnosis of hepatocellular carcinoma, melanoma, renal cell or head and neck cancer was present in dose-escalation patients. Averaging about 60 years in age, with a range of 23 to 79, the cohort was around 83% male. Findings of the study overall: Low normalized T-cell clonal expansion also characterized some of the nonresponders.

Germline-derived CDR1 and CDR2 are ENHRY and SYGVKD. V was clipped by 7 bases and J by 2 bases, with 14 bases between them. This CDR3 comprises 14 residues. Worth noting for this clone: Its specificity is not known.

Libraries were prepared by immunoSEQ multiplex PCR; TCRdb keeps only in-frame clonotypes and omits some of them. The sample shows some 100,000 clones, 90% of them seen only once. Anyone with autoimmune disease history or systemic immunosuppression was excluded. The rearrangement links TRBV10-3 to TRBJ1-2, with TRBD1 as a possible D gene (5 bases). This receptor was taken from an adult with an advanced solid tumor such as melanoma, head and neck, liver or kidney cancer. Here the sequenced sample was CD4+ or CD8+ T cells sorted from blood, taken in a trial of the OX40 agonist ivuxolimab. The CDR3 DNA reads as TGTGCCATCACCCCGGGGGAGACGAACTATGGCTACACCTTC. It codes for CAITPGETNYGYTF.